What follows describes a single T cell receptor (beta chain). This receptor's antigen is unknown. One base away there is no much larger clone; base qualities are not given. CDR1 is given as LNHNV and CDR2 as YYDKDF, both from the germline V gene (reference sequence). The CDR3 numbers 15 residues from cysteine through phenylalanine. Solely the CDR3 DNA is kept, with 45 bases framed from the first base. V drops 4 bases and J drops 2 bases, leaving 12 bases in between. The sample is drawn from a study of PD-1 blockade in mismatch repair-deficient tumors (TCRdb year 2017). Some background on the complete study: Between September 2013 and September 2016, 86 consecutive patients with about a dozen mismatch repair-deficient cancer types, all previously treated and progressing, were enrolled in the trial. Tumor-associated T cell clones were tracked in the peripheral blood of patients responding to PD-1 blockade by deep sequencing of TCR CDR3 regions.

Mismatch repair deficiency was established in every enrolled patient by polymerase chain reaction or immunohistochemistry. A few patients who responded to pembrolizumab therapy underwent TCR sequencing. Pembrolizumab PD-1 blockade was prospectively tested in advanced mismatch repair-deficient cancers, regardless of tissue of origin, in the phase II trial. Peripheral blood T cell samples were collected serially, before PD-1 blockade began and at several time points afterward. Blood sampling time points were reported as weeks after the first dose of pembrolizumab. General study outcomes and caveats: Rapid expansion after pembrolizumab followed by contraction, generally before radiologic responses, was shown by tumor-resident clones, which were often undetectable in blood before treatment.

Library preparation was by the immunoSEQ multiplex PCR assay. The clones in this table, taken by TCRdb from immuneACCESS, are in-frame only. Not every clone is retained; where verified, under half of the shortfall comes from an unresolved V gene, and the cause of the rest is unknown. In this sample the table shows under 150,000 clones, more than 70% of which occur a single time. Over 9.5% of the sample comes from the top ten. Sequencing was performed on peripheral blood, taken 70 to 72 weeks after starting pembrolizumab. In this chain, TRBV15 is recombined with TRBJ2-1; D gene: possibly TRBD1, on 7 matching bases. This sequence originates from an adult with mismatch repair-deficient cancer. The DNA sequence reads TGTGCCACCAGCATGACAGGGAGGACCTACAATGAGCAGTTCTTC. Its protein product is CATSMTGRTYNEQFF. The full variable domain, completed from the reference TRBV15 and TRBJ2-1 proteins outside the CDR3, reads DAMVIQNPRYQVTQFGKPVTLSCSQTLNHNVMYWYQQKSSQAPKLLFHYYDKDFNNEADTPDNFQSRRPNTSFCFLDIRSPGLGDTAMYLCATSMTGRTYNEQFFGPGTRLTVL.